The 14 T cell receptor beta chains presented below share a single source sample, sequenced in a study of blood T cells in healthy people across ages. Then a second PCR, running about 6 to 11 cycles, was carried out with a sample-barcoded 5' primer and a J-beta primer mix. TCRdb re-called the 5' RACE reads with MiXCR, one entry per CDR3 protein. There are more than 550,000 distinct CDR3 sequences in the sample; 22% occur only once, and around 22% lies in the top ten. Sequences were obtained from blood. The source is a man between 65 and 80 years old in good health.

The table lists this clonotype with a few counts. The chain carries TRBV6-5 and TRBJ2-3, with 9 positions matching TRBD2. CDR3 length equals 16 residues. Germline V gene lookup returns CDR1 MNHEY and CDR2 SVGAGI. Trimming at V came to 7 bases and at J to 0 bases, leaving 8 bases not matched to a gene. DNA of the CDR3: TGTGCCAGCACCGATAGCGGGAGAGTTAGCACAGATACGCAGTATTTT. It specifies CASTDSGRVSTDTQYF.

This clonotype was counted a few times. CDR3 region: CSASALTETQYF. The CDR3 DNA is TGCAGTGCTAGTGCTCTCACAGAGACCCAGTACTTC. V and J are TRBV20-1 and TRBJ2-5; D uncertain. The CDR3 totals 12 residues. Between the trimmed V and J ends, which lost 3 bases and 4 bases, there was a span of 9 bases. Germline V gene data show CDR1 as DFQATT and CDR2 as SNEGSKA (reference sequence).

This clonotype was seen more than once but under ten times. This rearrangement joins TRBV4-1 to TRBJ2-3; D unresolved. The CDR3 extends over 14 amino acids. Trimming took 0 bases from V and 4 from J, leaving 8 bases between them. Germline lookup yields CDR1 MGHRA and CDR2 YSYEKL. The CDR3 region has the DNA TGCGCCAGCAGCCAAGATGGACGGGCAGATACGCAGTATTTT. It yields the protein CASSQDGRADTQYF.

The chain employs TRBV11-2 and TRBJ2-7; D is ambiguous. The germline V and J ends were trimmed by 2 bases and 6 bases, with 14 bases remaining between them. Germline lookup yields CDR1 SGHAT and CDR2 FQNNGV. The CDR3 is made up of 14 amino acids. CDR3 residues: CASSLPDLTSEQYV. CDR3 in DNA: TGTGCCAGCAGCTTACCGGACCTAACATCCGAGCAGTACGTC.

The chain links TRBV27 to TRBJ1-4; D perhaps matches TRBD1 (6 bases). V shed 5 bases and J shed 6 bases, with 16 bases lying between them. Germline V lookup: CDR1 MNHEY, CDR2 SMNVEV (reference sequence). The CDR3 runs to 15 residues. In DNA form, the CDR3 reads TGTGCCAGCAGTAGTTACAGGGCCGGAGATGAAAAACTGTTTTTT. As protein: CASSSYRAGDEKLFF.

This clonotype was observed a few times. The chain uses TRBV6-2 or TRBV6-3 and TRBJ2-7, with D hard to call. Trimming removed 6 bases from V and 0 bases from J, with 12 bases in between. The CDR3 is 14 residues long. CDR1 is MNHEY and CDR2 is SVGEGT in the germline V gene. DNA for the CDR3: TGTGCCAGCAGCAAAACTCCCGCCTCCTACGAGCAGTACGTC. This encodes CASSKTPASYEQYV.

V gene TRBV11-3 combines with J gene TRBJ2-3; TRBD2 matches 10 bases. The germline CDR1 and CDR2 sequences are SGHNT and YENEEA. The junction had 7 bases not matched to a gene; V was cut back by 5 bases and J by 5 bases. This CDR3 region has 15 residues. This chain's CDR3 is CASSVTLAGVDTQYF. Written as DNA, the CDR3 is TGTGCCAGCAGCGTCACCCTAGCGGGAGTAGATACGCAGTATTTT.

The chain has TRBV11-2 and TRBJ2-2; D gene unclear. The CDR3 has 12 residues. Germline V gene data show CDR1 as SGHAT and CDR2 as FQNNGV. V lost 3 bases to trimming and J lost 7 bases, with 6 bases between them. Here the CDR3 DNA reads TGTGCCAGCAGCTTCTCGGTCGGGGAGCTGTTTTTT. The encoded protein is CASSFSVGELFF. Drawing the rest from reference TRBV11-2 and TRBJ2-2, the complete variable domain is EAGVAQSPRYKIIEKRQSVAFWCNPISGHATLYWYQQILGQGPKLLIQFQNNGVVDDSQLPKDRFSAERLKGVDSTLKIQPAKLEDSAVYLCASSFSVGELFFGEGSRLTVL.

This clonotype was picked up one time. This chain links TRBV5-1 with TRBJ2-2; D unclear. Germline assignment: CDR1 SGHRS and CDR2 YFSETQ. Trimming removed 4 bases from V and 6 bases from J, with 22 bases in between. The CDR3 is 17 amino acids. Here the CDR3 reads CASSLQLPGLEAGELFF. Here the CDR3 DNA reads TGCGCCAGCAGCCTCCAACTTCCCGGCCTCGAGGCCGGGGAGCTGTTTTTT.

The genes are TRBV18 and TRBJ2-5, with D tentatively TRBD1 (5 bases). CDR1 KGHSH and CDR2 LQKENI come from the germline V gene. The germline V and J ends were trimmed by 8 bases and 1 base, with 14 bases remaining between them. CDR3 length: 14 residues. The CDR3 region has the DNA TGTGCCAGCAACACCATGGACACCCAAGAGACCCAGTACTTC. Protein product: CASNTMDTQETQYF.

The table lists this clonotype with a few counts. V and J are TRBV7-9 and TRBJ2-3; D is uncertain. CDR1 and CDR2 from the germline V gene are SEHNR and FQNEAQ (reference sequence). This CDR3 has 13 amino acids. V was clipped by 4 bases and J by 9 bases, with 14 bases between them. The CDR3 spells CASSSISQGTQYF. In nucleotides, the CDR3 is TGTGCCAGCAGCTCTATATCCCAAGGCACGCAGTATTTT.

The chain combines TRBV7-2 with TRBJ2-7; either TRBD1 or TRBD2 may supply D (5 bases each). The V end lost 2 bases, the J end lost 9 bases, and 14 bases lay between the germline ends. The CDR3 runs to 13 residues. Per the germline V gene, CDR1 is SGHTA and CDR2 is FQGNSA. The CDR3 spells CASSLPGTVGQYF. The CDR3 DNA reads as TGTGCCAGCAGCTTACCCGGGACCGTCGGGCAGTACTTC.

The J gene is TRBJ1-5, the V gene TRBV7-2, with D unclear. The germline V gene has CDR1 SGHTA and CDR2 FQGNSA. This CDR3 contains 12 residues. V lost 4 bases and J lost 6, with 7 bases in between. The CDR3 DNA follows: TGTGCCAGCAGCTATAGTGGTCAGCCCCAGCATTTT. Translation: CASSYSGQPQHF.

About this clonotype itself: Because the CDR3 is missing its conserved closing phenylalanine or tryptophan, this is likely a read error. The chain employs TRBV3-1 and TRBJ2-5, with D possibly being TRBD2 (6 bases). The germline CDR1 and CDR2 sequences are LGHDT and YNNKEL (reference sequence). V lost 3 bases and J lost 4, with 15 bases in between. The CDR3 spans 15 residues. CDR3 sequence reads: CASSHGGPGVETQYV. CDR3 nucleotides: TGTGCCAGCAGCCACGGAGGGCCGGGGGTAGAGACCCAGTACGTC.